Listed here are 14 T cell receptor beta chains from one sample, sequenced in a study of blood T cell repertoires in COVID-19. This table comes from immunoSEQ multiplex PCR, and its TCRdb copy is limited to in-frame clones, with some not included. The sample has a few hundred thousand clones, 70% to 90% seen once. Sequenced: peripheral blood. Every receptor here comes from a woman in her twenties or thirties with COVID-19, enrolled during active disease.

DNA of the CDR3: TGCGCCAGCAGCCAAGATGACACCTCCACAGATACGCAGTATTTT. It specifies CASSQDDTSTDTQYF. The chain links TRBV4-1 to TRBJ2-3; D call uncertain. The V end was cut by 0 bases, the J end by 2 bases, with 9 bases between. CDR3 size: 15 residues. The V gene's germline CDR1 is MGHRA and CDR2 YSYEKL.

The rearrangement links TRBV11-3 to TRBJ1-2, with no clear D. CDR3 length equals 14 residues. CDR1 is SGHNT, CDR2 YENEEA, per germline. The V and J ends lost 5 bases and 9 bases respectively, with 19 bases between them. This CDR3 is CASSLTFDSASYTF. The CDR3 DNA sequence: TGTGCCAGCAGCCTCACATTCGACTCGGCTAGCTACACCTTC.

CDR3 residues: CASRPDREVAEAFF. The CDR3 coding sequence is TGTGCCAGCAGACCCGACAGGGAGGTAGCCGAAGCTTTCTTT. The gene calls are TRBV2 and TRBJ1-1, with 7 positions matching TRBD1. From germline, CDR1 is SNHLY and CDR2 FYNNEI. V gave up 6 bases and J gave up 8 bases; unmatched junction bases: 12. The CDR3 length is 14 residues.

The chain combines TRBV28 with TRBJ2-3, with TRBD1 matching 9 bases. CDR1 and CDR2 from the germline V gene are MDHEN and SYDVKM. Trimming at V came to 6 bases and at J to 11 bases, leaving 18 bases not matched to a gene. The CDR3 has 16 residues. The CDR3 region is CASSHPTGTGNVKQYF. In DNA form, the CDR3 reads TGTGCCAGCAGCCACCCAACCGGGACAGGGAACGTAAAGCAGTATTTT.

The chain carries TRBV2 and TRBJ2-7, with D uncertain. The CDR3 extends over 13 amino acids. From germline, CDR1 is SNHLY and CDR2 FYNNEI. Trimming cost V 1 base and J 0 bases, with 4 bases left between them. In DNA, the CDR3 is TGTGCCAGCAGTGAAGACAGCTCCTACGAGCAGTACTTC. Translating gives CASSEDSSYEQYF.

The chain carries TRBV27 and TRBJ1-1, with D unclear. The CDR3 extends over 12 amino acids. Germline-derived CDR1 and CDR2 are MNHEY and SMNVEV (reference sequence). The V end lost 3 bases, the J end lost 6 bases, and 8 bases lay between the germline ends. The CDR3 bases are TGTGCCAGCAGTTTTGGAGGCCCTGAAGCTTTCTTT. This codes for CASSFGGPEAFF.

For the CDR3, the DNA is TGTGCCAGCACCCGGACAGGGAGTAGCACAGATACGCAGTATTTT. Its protein is CASTRTGSSTDTQYF. The chain recombines TRBV9 with TRBJ2-3; 8 positions match TRBD1. Germline V lookup: CDR1 SGDLS, CDR2 YYNGEE. The CDR3 runs 15 residues. Trimming removed 6 bases from V and 0 bases from J; junction bases left unmatched: 6.

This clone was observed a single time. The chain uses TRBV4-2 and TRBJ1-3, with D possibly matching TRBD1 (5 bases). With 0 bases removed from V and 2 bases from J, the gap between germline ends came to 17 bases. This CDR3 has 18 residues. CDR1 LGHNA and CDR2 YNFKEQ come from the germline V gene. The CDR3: CASSQESLRPGAGNTIYF. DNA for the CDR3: TGTGCCAGCAGCCAAGAGTCCCTGCGACCGGGGGCTGGAAACACCATATATTTT.

The CDR3 reads CASSPTQVGGEQFF. As DNA, the CDR3 is TGTGCCAGCAGCCCAACGCAAGTGGGGGGTGAGCAGTTCTTC. The chain combines TRBV6-4 with TRBJ2-1; a possible D gene is TRBD2 (6 bases). CDR1 and CDR2 from the germline V gene are MRHNA and SNTAGT. V was trimmed by 6 bases and J by 9 bases, leaving 18 bases between them. The CDR3 runs 14 residues.

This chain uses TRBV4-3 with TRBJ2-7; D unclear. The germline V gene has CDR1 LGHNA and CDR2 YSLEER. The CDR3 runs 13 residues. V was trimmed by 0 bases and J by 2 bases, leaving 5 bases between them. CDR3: CASSQELTYEQYV. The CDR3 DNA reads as TGCGCCAGCAGCCAAGAGTTAACCTACGAGCAGTACGTC.

DNA for the CDR3: TGTGCCAGCAGTTCCGCTACAGGGTCTGGAAACACCATATATTTT. It translates to CASSSATGSGNTIYF. The chain links TRBV25-1 to TRBJ1-3, with a weak D call TRBD1 (6 bases). The ends were cut back, 5 bases at V and 1 base at J, with 12 bases in the middle. Per the germline V gene, CDR1 is MGHDK and CDR2 is SYGVNS. This CDR3 contains 15 residues.

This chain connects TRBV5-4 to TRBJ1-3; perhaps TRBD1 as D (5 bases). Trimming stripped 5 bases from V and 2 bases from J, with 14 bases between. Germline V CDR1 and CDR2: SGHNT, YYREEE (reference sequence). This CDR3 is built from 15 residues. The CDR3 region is CASRAGGVTGNTIYF. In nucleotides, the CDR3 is TGTGCCAGCAGAGCAGGAGGGGTCACTGGAAACACCATATATTTT.

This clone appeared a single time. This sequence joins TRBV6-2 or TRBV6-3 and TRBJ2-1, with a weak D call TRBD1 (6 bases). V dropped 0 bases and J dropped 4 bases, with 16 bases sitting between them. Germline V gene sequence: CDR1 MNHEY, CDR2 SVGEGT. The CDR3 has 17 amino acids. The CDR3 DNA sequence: TGTGCCAGCAGTTACTCGAGGGGCAGGGGAGATTACAATGAGCAGTTCTTC. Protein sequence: CASSYSRGRGDYNEQFF.

CDR3 amino acids: CASSFDRSLNEKLFF. DNA for the CDR3: TGTGCCAGCAGCTTCGACAGGAGTCTTAATGAAAAACTGTTTTTT. This sequence joins TRBV11-2 and TRBJ1-4, with a tentative D call TRBD1 (6 bases). Per germline, CDR1 SGHAT and CDR2 FQNNGV. The CDR3 covers 15 residues. V was shortened by 3 bases and J by 4 bases, with 12 bases between the two germline ends.